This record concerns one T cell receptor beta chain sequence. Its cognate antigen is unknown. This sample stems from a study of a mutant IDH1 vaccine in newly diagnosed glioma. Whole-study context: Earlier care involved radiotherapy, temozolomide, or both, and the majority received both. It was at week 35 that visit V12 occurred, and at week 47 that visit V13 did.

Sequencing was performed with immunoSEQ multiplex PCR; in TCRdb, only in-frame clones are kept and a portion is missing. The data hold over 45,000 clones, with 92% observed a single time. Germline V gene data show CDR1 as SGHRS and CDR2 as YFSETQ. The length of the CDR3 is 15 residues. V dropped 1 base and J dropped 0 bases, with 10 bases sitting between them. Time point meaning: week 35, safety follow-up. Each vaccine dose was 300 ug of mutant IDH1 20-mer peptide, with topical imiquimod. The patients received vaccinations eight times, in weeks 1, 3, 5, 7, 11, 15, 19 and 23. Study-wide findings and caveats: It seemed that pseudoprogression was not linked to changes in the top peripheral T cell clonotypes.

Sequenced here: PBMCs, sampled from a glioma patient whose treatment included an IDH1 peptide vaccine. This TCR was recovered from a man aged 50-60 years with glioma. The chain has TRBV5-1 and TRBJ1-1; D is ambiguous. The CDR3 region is CASSLSAALNTEAFF. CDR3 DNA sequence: TGCGCCAGCAGCTTGTCGGCCGCACTGAACACTGAAGCTTTCTTT. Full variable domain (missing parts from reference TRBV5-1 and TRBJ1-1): KAGVTQTPRYLIKTRGQQVTLSCSPISGHRSVSWYQQTPGQGLQFLFEYFSETQRNKGNFPGRFSGRQFSNSRSEMNVSTLELGDSALYLCASSLSAALNTEAFFGQGTRLTVV.